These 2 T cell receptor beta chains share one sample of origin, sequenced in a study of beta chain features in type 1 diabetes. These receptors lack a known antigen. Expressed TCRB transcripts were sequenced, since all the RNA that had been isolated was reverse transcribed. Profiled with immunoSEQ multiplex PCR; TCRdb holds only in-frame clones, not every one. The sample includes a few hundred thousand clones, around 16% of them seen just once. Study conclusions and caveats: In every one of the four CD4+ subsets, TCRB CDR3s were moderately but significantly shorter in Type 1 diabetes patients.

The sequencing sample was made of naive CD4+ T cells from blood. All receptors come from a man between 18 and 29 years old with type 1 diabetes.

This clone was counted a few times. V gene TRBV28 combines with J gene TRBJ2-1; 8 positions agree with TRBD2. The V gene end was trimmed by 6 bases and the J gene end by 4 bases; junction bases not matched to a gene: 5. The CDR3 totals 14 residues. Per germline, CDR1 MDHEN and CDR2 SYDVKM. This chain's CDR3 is CASRPGTRYNEQFF. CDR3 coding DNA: TGTGCCAGCAGACCCGGGACTAGATACAATGAGCAGTTCTTC.

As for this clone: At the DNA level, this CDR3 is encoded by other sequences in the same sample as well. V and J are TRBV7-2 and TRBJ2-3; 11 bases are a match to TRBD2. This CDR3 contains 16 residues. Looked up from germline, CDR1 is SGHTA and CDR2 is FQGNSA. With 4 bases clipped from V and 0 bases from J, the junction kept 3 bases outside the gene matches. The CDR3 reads CASSSRTSGSTDTQYF. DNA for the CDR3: TGTGCCAGCAGCTCCCGGACTAGCGGGAGCACAGATACGCAGTATTTT.